What follows are 9 T cell receptor beta chains derived from one specimen sequenced in a study of cytomegalovirus exposure and HLA in healthy donors (dated by TCRdb to the late 2010s). To prepare the library, the immunoSEQ multiplex PCR assay was applied. A mixture of 60 forward primers for TCR Vbeta segments and 13 reverse primers for TCR Jbeta segments was used in the multiplex PCR. The table was pulled from immuneACCESS by TCRdb, which kept in-frame rearrangements only. Such tables lose some clones; where checked, under half of the loss comes from unresolved V genes, and the rest has no known cause. The sample includes 270,000 or so clones, with around 86% observed a single time. Together, the top ten hold less than 4.5% of the sample. Sequencing input: PBMCs. All receptors come from a man aged 40-49 years in good health and CMV-seropositive.

The rearrangement joins TRBV5-6 to TRBJ1-2; no definite D call. The ends were cut back, 6 bases at V and 6 bases at J, with 12 bases in the middle. The CDR3 runs 12 residues. Germline V gene lookup returns CDR1 SGHDT and CDR2 YYEEEE. The DNA of the CDR3 is TGTGCCAGCACCCGGGGAGGCAATGGCTACACCTTC. Translation gives CASTRGGNGYTF.

The chain links TRBV7-6 to TRBJ1-1, with a tentative D call TRBD1 (6 bases). The germline gives CDR1 SGHVS, CDR2 FNYEAQ. The length of the CDR3 is 15 residues. The V and J ends lost 4 bases and 2 bases respectively, with 14 bases between them. DNA of the CDR3: TGTGCCAGCAGCTCCCCCAGGGGTTCTAACACTGAAGCTTTCTTT. This codes for CASSSPRGSNTEAFF.

This chain connects TRBV14 to TRBJ2-1; 9 bases are shared with TRBD1. V was pared by 3 bases and J by 3 bases, with 6 bases of the junction left unmatched. The germline V gene encodes CDR1 SGHDN and CDR2 FVKESK. The length of the CDR3 is 16 residues. Written as DNA, the CDR3 is TGTGCCAGCAGCCACGTAACAGGGGGCTTCTACAATGAGCAGTTCTTC. It encodes CASSHVTGGFYNEQFF.

In DNA form, the CDR3 reads TGTGCCAGCAGTACAGGGGGCGCTGGGCGAGAGACCCAGTACTTC. Its protein is CASSTGGAGRETQYF. This rearrangement joins TRBV28 to TRBJ2-5, with 9 bases matching TRBD1. From germline, CDR1 is MDHEN and CDR2 SYDVKM. The CDR3 has 15 amino acids. J gave up 4 bases and V 5 bases, and 8 bases lay outside the gene matches.

V is TRBV5-8 and J is TRBJ2-7, with 7 bases fitting TRBD1. Germline V CDR1 and CDR2: SGHTS, YDEGEE. V lost 1 base, J lost 2 bases, and 6 bases stayed unmatched. The CDR3 runs to 15 residues. In DNA form, the CDR3 reads TGTGCCAGCAGCTTGCTGGGACAGCTAACCTACGAGCAGTACTTC. Its protein product is CASSLLGQLTYEQYF.

This chain joins TRBV7-9 and TRBJ2-1; 10 bases agree with TRBD2. Germline-derived CDR1 and CDR2 are SEHNR and FQNEAQ (reference sequence). Unmatched junction bases numbered 6, after V lost 4 bases and J lost 0 bases. There are 17 residues in the CDR3. In DNA, the CDR3 is TGTGCCAGCAGCTCTAGCGGGAGTGTTAGCTCCTACAATGAGCAGTTCTTC. Its translation is CASSSSGSVSSYNEQFF.

V usage is TRBV5-1 and J usage is TRBJ2-1, with 7 nucleotides matching TRBD1. Looked up from germline, CDR1 is SGHRS and CDR2 is YFSETQ. The trim removed 1 base at V and 4 bases at J, leaving 2 bases unmatched. The CDR3 covers 14 residues. The CDR3 DNA reads TGCGCCAGCAGCTTGCTACAGGGGTACAATGAGCAGTTCTTC. Residues: CASSLLQGYNEQFF. Supplemented by reference TRBV5-1 and TRBJ2-1, the full variable domain reads KAGVTQTPRYLIKTRGQQVTLSCSPISGHRSVSWYQQTPGQGLQFLFEYFSETQRNKGNFPGRFSGRQFSNSRSEMNVSTLELGDSALYLCASSLLQGYNEQFFGPGTRLTVL.

Only one count was recorded for this clone. Distinct nucleotide sequences in the sample also encode this CDR3. DNA for the CDR3: TGCAGTGCTAGGGGAGCCTACGAGCAGTACTTC. The encoded protein is CSARGAYEQYF. The chain couples TRBV20-1 to TRBJ2-7, with D perhaps TRBD2 (5 bases). Germline CDR1 is DFQATT and CDR2 is SNEGSKA (reference sequence). The CDR3 totals 11 residues. V was shortened by 3 bases and J by 2 bases, with 5 bases between the two germline ends.

This chain uses TRBV2 with TRBJ2-2; possible D gene TRBD1, 6 bases. CDR3 length: 14 residues. Germline V gene data show CDR1 as SNHLY and CDR2 as FYNNEI. Trimming shortened V by 1 base and J by 3 bases, and 6 bases separated the two germline ends. CDR3 region: CASSEDRDTGELFF. The CDR3 region has the DNA TGTGCCAGCAGTGAAGACAGGGACACCGGGGAGCTGTTTTTT.